This T cell receptor (beta chain) was documented in a study of neoadjuvant nivolumab and ipilimumab in lung cancer. The study's findings and limits: Pretherapy blood TCR richness correlated positively with resected tumor richness.

TCRdb keeps only in-frame clones here, not all; method: immunoSEQ multiplex PCR. The profile shows 25,000 to 35,000 clones, 92% of them singletons. This clone was observed once. Its specificity is unknown. The V and J ends lost 2 bases and 6 bases respectively, with 12 bases between them. The CDR3 spans 14 residues. The germline CDR1 and CDR2 sequences are SGDLS and YYNGEE. The rearrangement joins TRBV9 to TRBJ1-5; D is undetermined. This material consisted of peripheral blood, taken after neoadjuvant nivolumab, alone or with ipilimumab, at or shortly before surgery. The clonotype originates from an adult with non-small cell lung cancer. The CDR3 nucleotides are TGTGCCAGCAGCGTCGACACGATTGGTCAGCCCCAGCATTTT. Protein product: CASSVDTIGQPQHF.